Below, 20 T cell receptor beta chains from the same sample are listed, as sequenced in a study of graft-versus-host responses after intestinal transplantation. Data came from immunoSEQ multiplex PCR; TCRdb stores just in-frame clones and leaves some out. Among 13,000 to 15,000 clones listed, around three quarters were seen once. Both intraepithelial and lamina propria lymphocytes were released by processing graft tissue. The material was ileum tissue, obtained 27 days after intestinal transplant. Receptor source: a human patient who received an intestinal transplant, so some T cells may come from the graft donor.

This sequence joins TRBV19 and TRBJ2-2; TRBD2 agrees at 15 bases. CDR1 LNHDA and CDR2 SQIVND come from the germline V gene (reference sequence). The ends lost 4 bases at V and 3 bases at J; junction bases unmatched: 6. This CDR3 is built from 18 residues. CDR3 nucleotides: TGTGCCAGTAGTACCTTGGGACTAGCGGGGGGATACACCGGGGAGCTGTTTTTT. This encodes CASSTLGLAGGYTGELFF.

CDR3 DNA sequence: TGTGCCAGCAGTCGGACAGGCTACGAGCAGTACGTC. This encodes CASSRTGYEQYV. The J gene is TRBJ2-7, the V gene TRBV6-1, with TRBD1 identical over 7 bases. The V and J ends lost 5 bases and 3 bases, in that order; junction bases with no gene match: 1. The CDR3 sequence is 12 residues long. The germline CDR1 and CDR2 sequences are MNHNS and SASEGT.

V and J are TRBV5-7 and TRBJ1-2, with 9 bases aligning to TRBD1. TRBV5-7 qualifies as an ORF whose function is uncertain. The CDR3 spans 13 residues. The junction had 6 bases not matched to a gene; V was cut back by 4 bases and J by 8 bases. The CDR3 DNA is TGTGCCAGCAGCCGGGGACAGGGAGGCGGCTACACCTTC. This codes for CASSRGQGGGYTF.

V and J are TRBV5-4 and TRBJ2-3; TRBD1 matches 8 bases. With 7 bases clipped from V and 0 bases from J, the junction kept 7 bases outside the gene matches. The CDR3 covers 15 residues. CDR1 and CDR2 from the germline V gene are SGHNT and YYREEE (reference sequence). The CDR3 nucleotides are TGTGCCAGCTCAATATGGACAGGGAGCACAGATACGCAGTATTTT. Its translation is CASSIWTGSTDTQYF.

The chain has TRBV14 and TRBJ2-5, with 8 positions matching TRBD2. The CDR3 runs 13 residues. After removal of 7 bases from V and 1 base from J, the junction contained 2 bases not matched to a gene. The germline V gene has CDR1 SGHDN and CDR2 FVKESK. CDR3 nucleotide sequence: TGTGCCAGCACTCGGGGGGGCCAAGAGACCCAGTACTTC. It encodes CASTRGGQETQYF.

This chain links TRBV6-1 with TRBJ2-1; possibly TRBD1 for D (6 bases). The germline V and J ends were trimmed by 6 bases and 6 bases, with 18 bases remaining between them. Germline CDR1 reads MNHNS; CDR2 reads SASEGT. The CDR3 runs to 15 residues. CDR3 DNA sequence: TGTGCCAGCAGGGCGGACAGCGGCGCGGGCAATGAGCAGTTCTTC. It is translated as CASRADSGAGNEQFF.

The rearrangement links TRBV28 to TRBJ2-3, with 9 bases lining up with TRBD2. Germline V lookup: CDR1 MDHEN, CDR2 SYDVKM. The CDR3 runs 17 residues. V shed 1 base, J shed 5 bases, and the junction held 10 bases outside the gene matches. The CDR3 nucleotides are TGTGCCAGCAGTTTATTACGCGGGGGGGAAGGCGGAGATACGCAGTATTTT. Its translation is CASSLLRGGEGGDTQYF.

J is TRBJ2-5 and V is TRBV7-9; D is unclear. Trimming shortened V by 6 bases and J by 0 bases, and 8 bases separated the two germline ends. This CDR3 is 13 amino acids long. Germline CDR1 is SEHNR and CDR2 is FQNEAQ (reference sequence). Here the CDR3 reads CASRAAYQETQYF. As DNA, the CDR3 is TGTGCCAGCAGGGCCGCTTACCAAGAGACCCAGTACTTC.

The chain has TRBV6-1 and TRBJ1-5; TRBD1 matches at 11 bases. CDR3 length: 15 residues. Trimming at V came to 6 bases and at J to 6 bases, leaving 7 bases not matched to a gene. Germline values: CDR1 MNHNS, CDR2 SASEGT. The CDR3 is CASRGTGGWSQPQHF. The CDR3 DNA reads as TGTGCCAGCAGGGGGACAGGGGGTTGGAGTCAGCCCCAGCATTTT.

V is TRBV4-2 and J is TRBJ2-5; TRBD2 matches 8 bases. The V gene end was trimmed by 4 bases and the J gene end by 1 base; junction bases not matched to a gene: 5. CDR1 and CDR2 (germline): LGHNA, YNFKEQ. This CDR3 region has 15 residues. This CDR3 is CASSLAGGLQETQYF. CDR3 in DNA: TGTGCCAGCAGCCTGGCGGGGGGCCTCCAAGAGACCCAGTACTTC.

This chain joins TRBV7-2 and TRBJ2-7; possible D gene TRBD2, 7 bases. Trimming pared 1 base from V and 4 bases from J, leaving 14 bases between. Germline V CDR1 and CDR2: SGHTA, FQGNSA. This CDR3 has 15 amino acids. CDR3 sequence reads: CASSLEGGVVYEQYV. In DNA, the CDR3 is TGTGCCAGCAGCTTAGAGGGGGGGGTGGTTTACGAGCAGTACGTC.

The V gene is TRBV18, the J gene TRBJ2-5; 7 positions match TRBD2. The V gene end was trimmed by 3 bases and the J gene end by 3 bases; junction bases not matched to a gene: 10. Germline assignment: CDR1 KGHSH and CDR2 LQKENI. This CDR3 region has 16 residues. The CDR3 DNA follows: TGTGCCAGCTCACCCTCTAAGCCCAGCGGGGAAGAGACCCAGTACTTC. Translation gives CASSPSKPSGEETQYF.

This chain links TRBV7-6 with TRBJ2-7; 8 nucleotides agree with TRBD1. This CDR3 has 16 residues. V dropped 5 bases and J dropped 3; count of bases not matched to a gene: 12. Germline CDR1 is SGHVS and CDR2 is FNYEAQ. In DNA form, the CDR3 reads TGTGCCAGCAGCCCCTCGGACAGGGCGATAAACTACGAGCAGTACGTC. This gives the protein CASSPSDRAINYEQYV.

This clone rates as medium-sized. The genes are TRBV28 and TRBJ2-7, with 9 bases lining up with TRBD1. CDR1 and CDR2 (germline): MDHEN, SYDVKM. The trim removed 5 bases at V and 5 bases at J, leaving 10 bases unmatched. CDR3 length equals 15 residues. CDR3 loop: CASSAGDRERDEQYV. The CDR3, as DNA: TGTGCCAGCAGTGCCGGGGACAGGGAAAGAGACGAGCAGTACGTC.

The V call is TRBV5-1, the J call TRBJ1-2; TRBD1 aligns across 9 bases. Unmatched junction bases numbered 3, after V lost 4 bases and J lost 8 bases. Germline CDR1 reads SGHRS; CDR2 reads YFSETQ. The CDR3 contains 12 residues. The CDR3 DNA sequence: TGCGCCAGCAGCCGACAGGGGGAAGGCTACACCTTC. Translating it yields CASSRQGEGYTF.

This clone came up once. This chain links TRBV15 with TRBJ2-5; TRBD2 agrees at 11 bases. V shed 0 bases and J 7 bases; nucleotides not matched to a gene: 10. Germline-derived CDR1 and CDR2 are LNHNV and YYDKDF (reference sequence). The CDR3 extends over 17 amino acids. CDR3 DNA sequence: TGTGCCACCAGCAGAGATGGGAGTAGCGGGGGGGCACGGACCCAGTACTTC. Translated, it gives CATSRDGSSGGARTQYF.

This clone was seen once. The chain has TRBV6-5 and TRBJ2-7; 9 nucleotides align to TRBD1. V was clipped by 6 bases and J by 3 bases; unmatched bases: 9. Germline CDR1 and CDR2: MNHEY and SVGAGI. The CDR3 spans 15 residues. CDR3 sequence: CASRADRGGVYEQYV. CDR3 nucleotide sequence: TGTGCCAGCAGAGCGGACAGGGGAGGTGTCTACGAGCAGTACGTC.

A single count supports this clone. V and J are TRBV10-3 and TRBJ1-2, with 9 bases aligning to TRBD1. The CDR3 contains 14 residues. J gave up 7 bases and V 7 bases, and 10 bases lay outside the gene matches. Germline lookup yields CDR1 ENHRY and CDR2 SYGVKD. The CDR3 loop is CAINSGTGSSGYTF. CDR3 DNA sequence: TGTGCCATCAACTCCGGGACAGGGAGTTCTGGCTACACCTTC.

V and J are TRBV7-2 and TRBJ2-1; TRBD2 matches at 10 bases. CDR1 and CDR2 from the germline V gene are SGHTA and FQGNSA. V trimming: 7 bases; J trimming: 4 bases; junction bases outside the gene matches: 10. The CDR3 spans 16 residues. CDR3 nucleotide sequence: TGTGCCAGCACCCTCCTTGGACTAGCGGCATACAATGAGCAGTTCTTC. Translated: CASTLLGLAAYNEQFF.

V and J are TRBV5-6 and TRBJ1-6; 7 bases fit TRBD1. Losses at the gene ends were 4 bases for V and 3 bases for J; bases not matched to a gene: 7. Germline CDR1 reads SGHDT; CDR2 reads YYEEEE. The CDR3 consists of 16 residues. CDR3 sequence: CASSPRTGNYNSPLHF. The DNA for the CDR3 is TGTGCCAGCAGCCCACGGACAGGCAACTATAATTCACCCCTCCACTTT.